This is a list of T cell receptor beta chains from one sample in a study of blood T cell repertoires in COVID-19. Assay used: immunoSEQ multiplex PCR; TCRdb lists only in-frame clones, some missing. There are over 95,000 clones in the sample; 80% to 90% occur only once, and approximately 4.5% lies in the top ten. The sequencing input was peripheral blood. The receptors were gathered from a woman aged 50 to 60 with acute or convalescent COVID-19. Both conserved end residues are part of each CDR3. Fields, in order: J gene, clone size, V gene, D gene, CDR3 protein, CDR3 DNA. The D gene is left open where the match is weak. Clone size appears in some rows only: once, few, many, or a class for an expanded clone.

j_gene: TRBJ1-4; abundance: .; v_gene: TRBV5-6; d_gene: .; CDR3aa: CASSLRGRGMKKLFF; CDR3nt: TGTGCCAGCAGCTTGAGGGGAAGGGGGATGAAAAAACTGTTTTTT
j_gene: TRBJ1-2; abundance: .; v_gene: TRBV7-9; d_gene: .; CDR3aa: CASSPSGRNYGYTF; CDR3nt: TGTGCCAGCAGCCCGAGCGGGCGCAACTATGGCTACACCTTC
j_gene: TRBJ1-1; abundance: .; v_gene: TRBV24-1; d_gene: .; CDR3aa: CATSGGGNTEAFF; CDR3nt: TGTGCCACCAGTGGGGGGGGCAACACTGAAGCTTTCTTT
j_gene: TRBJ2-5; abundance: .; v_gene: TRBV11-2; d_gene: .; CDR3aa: CASSPLGRQETQYF; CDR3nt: TGTGCCAGCAGCCCTCTAGGGAGGCAGGAGACCCAGTACTTC
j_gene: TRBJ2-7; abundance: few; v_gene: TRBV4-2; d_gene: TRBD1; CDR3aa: CASSQDGGPGTGGDEQYF; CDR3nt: TGTGCCAGCAGCCAAGATGGGGGCCCGGGGACAGGGGGCGACGAGCAGTACTTC
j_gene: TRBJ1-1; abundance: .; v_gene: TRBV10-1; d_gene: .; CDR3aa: CASILTRRGNCTEAFF; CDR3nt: TGCGCCAGCATCCTTACCAGACGGGGAAATTGCACTGAAGCTTTCTTT
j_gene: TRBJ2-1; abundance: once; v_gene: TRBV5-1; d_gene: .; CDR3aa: CASSPGYGQIYNEQFF; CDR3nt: TGCGCCAGCAGCCCCGGCTACGGACAGATATACAATGAGCAGTTCTTC
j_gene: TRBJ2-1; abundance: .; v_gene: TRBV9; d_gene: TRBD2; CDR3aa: CASSASGGPALEQFF; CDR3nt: TGTGCCAGCAGCGCGAGCGGGGGGCCGGCCCTGGAGCAGTTCTTC
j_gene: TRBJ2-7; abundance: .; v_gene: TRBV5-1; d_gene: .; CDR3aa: CASSDGSGYEQYF; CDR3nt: TGCGCCAGCAGCGACGGATCGGGGTACGAGCAGTACTTC
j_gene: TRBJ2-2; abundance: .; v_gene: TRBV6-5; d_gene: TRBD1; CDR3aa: CASRRQGLTGELFF; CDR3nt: TGTGCCAGCAGAAGACAGGGTCTCACCGGGGAGCTGTTTTTT
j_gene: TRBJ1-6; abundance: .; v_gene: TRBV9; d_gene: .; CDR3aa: CASSVGGDAPLHF; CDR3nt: TGTGCCAGCAGCGTAGGCGGGGACGCACCCCTCCACTTT
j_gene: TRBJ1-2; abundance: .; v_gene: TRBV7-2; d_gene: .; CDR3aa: CASKARQNYGYTF; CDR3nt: TGTGCCAGCAAGGCCAGGCAGAACTATGGCTACACCTTC
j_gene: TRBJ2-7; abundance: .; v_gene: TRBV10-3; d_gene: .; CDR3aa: CAISQYEQYF; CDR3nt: TGTGCCATCAGTCAGTACGAGCAGTACTTC
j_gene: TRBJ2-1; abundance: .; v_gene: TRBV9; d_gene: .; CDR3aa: CASSPTGRGYNEQFF; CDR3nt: TGTGCCAGCAGCCCCACAGGGAGGGGATACAATGAGCAGTTCTTC
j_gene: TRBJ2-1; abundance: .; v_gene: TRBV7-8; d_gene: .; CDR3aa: CASSPEEGSSYNEQFF; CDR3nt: TGTGCCAGCAGCCCAGAGGAGGGAAGCTCCTACAATGAGCAGTTCTTC
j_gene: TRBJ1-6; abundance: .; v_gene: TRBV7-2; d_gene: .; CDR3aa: CASSFGGSSYNSPLHF; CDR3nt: TGTGCCAGCAGCTTTGGGGGGAGCTCCTATAATTCACCCCTCCACTTT
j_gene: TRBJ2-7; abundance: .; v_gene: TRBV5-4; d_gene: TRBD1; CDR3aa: CASSFRGQGIDEQYF; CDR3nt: TGTGCCAGCAGCTTTAGGGGACAGGGTATCGACGAGCAGTACTTC
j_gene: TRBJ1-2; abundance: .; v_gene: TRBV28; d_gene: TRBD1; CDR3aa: CASSSPGDSPASYTF; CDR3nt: TGTGCCAGCAGTAGCCCAGGGGACAGCCCTGCGTCCTACACCTTC
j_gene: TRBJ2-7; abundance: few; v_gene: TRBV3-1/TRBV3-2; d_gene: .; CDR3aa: CASSQEGSPAYEQYF; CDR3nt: TGTGCCAGCAGCCAAGAGGGCTCCCCAGCCTACGAGCAGTACTTC
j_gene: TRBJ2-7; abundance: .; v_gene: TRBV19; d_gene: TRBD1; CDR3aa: CASSPGTGALYEQYF; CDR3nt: TGTGCCAGTAGTCCCGGGACAGGGGCCCTATACGAGCAGTACTTC
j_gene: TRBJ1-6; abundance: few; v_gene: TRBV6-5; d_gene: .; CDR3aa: CASSYRGSPLHF; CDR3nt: TGTGCCAGCAGTTACCGGGGTTCACCCCTCCACTTT
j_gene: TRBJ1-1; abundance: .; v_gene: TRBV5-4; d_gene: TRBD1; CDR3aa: CASSFPGQGTPEAFF; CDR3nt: TGTGCCAGCAGCTTCCCGGGACAGGGAACCCCCGAAGCTTTCTTT
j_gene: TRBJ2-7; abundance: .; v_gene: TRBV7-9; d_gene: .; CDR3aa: CASSFGGAGEQYF; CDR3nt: TGTGCCAGCAGCTTTGGGGGAGCGGGCGAGCAGTACTTC
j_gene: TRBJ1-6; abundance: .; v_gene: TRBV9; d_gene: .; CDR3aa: CASSVAEAHSYNSPLHF; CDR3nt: TGTGCCAGCAGCGTAGCGGAGGCTCACTCCTATAATTCACCCCTCCACTTT
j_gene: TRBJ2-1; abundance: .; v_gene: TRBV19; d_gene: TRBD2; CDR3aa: CASSRGLAGHNEQFF; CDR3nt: TGTGCCAGTAGTAGGGGACTAGCGGGACACAATGAGCAGTTCTTC
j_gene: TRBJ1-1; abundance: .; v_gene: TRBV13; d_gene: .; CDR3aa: CASSSDLNTEAFF; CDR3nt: TGTGCCAGCAGCTCCGACTTGAACACTGAAGCTTTCTTT
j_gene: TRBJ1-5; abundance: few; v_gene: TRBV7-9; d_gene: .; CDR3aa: CASSPGGRDNQPQHF; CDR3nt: TGTGCCAGCAGCCCCGGGGGAAGGGATAATCAGCCCCAGCATTTT
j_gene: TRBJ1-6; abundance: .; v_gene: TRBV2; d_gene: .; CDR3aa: CASNREYNSPLHF; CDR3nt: TGTGCCAGCAACCGGGAATATAATTCACCCCTCCACTTT
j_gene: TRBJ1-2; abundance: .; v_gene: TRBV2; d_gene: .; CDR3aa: CASKQNRDYGYTF; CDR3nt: TGTGCCAGCAAACAAAACAGGGACTATGGCTACACCTTC
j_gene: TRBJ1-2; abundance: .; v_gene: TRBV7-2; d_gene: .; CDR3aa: CASSLVEASGSGYTF; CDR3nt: TGTGCCAGCAGCTTAGTTGAGGCTAGCGGTAGTGGCTACACCTTC
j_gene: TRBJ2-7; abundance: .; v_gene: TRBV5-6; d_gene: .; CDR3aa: CASSGIQDEQYF; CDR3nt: TGTGCCAGCAGCGGAATACAGGACGAGCAGTACTTC
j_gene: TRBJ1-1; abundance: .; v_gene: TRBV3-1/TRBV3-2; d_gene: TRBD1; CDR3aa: CASSQGLPGGTEAFF; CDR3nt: TGTGCCAGCAGCCAAGGCCTACCAGGGGGGACTGAAGCTTTCTTT